These 27 T cell receptor beta chains originate from one sample sequenced in a study of CD4 T cells in relation to SARS-CoV-2 and coronaviruses. Their recognized antigens are unknown. Sequencing used immunoSEQ multiplex PCR; TCRdb keeps in-frame clones, though not all of them. Here the sample spans about 43,000 clones, roughly 87% being singletons. The sequenced sample consisted of naive CD4+ T cells from PBMCs, cultured in vitro. Noted subset: naive CD4+ T cells isolated by negative enrichment. These receptors all come from an adult with COVID-19.

This clone was recorded only once. The V gene is TRBV7-2, the J gene TRBJ2-3; 10 nucleotides match TRBD2. The CDR3 is 16 amino acids. Germline trimming cut 3 bases from V and 5 bases from J; bases unmatched to any gene: 8. Germline V gives CDR1 SGHTA, CDR2 FQGNSA. CDR3 protein: CASSFSAGGLLDTQYF. The CDR3 DNA is TGTGCCAGCAGCTTTTCAGCGGGAGGGCTCTTAGATACGCAGTATTTT.

The chain has TRBV4-2 and TRBJ2-3; 14 nucleotides align to TRBD2. In germline, CDR1 is LGHNA, CDR2 YNFKEQ. V gave up 4 bases and J gave up 1 base; unmatched junction bases: 7. The CDR3 has 18 amino acids. The CDR3 bases are TGTGCCAGCAGCCGAGCCGGGACTAGCGGGAGCGGCACAGATACGCAGTATTTT. It translates to CASSRAGTSGSGTDTQYF.

V usage is TRBV14 and J usage is TRBJ1-2, with no clear D. Germline V gene sequence: CDR1 SGHDN, CDR2 FVKESK. The CDR3 is 13 residues long. V was shortened by 4 bases and J by 6 bases, with 12 bases between the two germline ends. CDR3 in amino acids: CASSLNLVDGYTF. CDR3 coding DNA: TGTGCCAGCAGCCTAAACCTGGTCGATGGCTACACCTTC.

The chain recombines TRBV7-9 with TRBJ2-1; 14 bases line up with TRBD2. Germline loops: CDR1 SEHNR, CDR2 FQNEAQ (reference sequence). CDR3 length equals 15 residues. V was clipped by 5 bases and J by 8 bases; unmatched bases: 5. The chain's CDR3 is CASSPGTSGSDEQFF. The CDR3 coding sequence is TGTGCCAGCAGCCCTGGGACTAGCGGGAGTGATGAGCAGTTCTTC.

The genes are TRBV10-3 and TRBJ1-1; tentatively, D is TRBD1 (5 bases). The CDR3 loop spans 14 amino acids. The V end lost 3 bases, the J end lost 1 base, and 9 bases lay between the germline ends. Germline V gene sequence: CDR1 ENHRY, CDR2 SYGVKD. CDR3 DNA: TGTGCCATCAGTGAAGCGGGGCGGAACACTGAAGCTTTCTTT. Its translation is CAISEAGRNTEAFF.

The chain couples TRBV5-4 to TRBJ2-3; 15 bases fit TRBD2. The V and J ends lost 7 bases and 3 bases, in that order; junction bases with no gene match: 3. The germline V gene encodes CDR1 SGHNT and CDR2 YYREEE (reference sequence). The CDR3 extends over 15 amino acids. The CDR3 is CASGTSGRSTDTQYF. In DNA, the CDR3 is TGTGCCAGCGGGACTAGCGGGAGGTCAACAGATACGCAGTATTTT.

CDR3 loop: CASSLVGFEGDTQYF. The CDR3 DNA sequence: TGTGCCAGCAGCTTGGTAGGATTCGAGGGAGATACGCAGTATTTT. This chain uses TRBV5-6 with TRBJ2-3, with D possibly being TRBD2 (5 bases). There are 15 residues in the CDR3. From germline, CDR1 is SGHDT and CDR2 YYEEEE. V was cut by 0 bases and J by 5 bases, with 13 bases left in between.

The chain is built from TRBV4-2 and TRBJ1-2; no reliable D call. The germline V gene has CDR1 LGHNA and CDR2 YNFKEQ. The CDR3 has 14 amino acids. The V end was cut by 3 bases, the J end by 3 bases, with 11 bases between. CDR3 sequence: CASSQKSGDYGYTF. The CDR3 DNA sequence: TGTGCCAGCAGCCAGAAATCTGGGGACTATGGCTACACCTTC.

The chain recombines TRBV27 with TRBJ2-2, with a possible D match to TRBD1 (6 bases). The germline CDR1 and CDR2 sequences are MNHEY and SMNVEV (reference sequence). The CDR3 length is 16 residues. V was pared by 2 bases and J by 3 bases, with 13 bases between. This CDR3 reads CASSLPDRWDTGELFF. CDR3 DNA: TGTGCCAGCAGTTTACCCGACAGGTGGGACACCGGGGAGCTGTTTTTT.

The table lists this clone with a few counts. V is TRBV7-9 and J is TRBJ2-7; D unresolved. This CDR3 is built from 14 residues. Germline values: CDR1 SEHNR, CDR2 FQNEAQ (reference sequence). The V gene lost 6 bases and the J gene lost 5 bases, with 17 bases spanning the gap. The CDR3 here is CASSADPGRDEQYF. The CDR3 coding sequence is TGTGCCAGCAGTGCGGACCCCGGGCGCGACGAGCAGTACTTC.

CDR3 nucleotides: TGTGCCAGCAGTGGACTCCTAGCGTTATCCTACAATGAGCAGTTCTTC. Amino acid sequence: CASSGLLALSYNEQFF. The chain couples TRBV6-6 to TRBJ2-1; tentatively, D is TRBD2 (6 bases). Germline assignment: CDR1 MNHNY and CDR2 SVGAGI (reference sequence). The CDR3 length is 16 residues. The V and J ends lost 5 bases and 1 base respectively, with 15 bases between them.

This rearrangement joins TRBV20-1 to TRBJ2-1; a weak D match, TRBD2 (5 bases). The V gene lost 8 bases and the J gene lost 7 bases, with 12 bases spanning the gap. CDR3 length equals 11 residues. Germline lookup yields CDR1 DFQATT and CDR2 SNEGSKA (reference sequence). CDR3 sequence (DNA): TGCAGTTGTTTTAGCGTGAATGAGCAGTTCTTC. It yields the protein CSCFSVNEQFF.

This chain links TRBV5-4 with TRBJ2-1; weak D call: TRBD2 (6 bases). Germline values: CDR1 SGHNT, CDR2 YYREEE (reference sequence). CDR3 length: 15 residues. Trimming shortened V by 2 bases and J by 2 bases, and 11 bases separated the two germline ends. CDR3 in DNA: TGTGCCAGCAGCTTACCGGGAGACGCCTACAATGAGCAGTTCTTC. Its translation: CASSLPGDAYNEQFF.

The J gene is TRBJ2-5, the V gene TRBV19; the match to TRBD2 covers 9 bases. Germline V gene data show CDR1 as LNHDA and CDR2 as SQIVND (reference sequence). The ends lost 4 bases at V and 4 bases at J; junction bases unmatched: 13. This CDR3 region has 17 residues. CDR3 residues: CASSTPRGGRAVETQYF. CDR3 nucleotide sequence: TGTGCCAGTAGTACCCCGCGGGGCGGGAGGGCCGTAGAGACCCAGTACTTC.

V is TRBV28 and J is TRBJ2-5, with 9 bases lining up with TRBD1. The CDR3 is made up of 14 amino acids. V was pared by 6 bases and J by 4 bases, with 6 bases of the junction left unmatched. Germline V gene lookup returns CDR1 MDHEN and CDR2 SYDVKM. CDR3 sequence: CASSNRGRRETQYF. The CDR3 DNA reads as TGTGCCAGCAGCAACAGGGGGCGCAGAGAGACCCAGTACTTC.

The V call is TRBV1, the J call TRBJ2-1; no check of the table's D call, TRBD2, against the DNA was made. TRBV1 is recorded as a pseudogene. This CDR3 contains 16 residues. CDR3 residues: CTSSQNHSGSYNEQFF. The CDR3, as DNA: TGCACCAGCAGCCAGAATCATAGCGGGAGCTACAATGAGCAGTTCTTC.

The chain links TRBV28 to TRBJ1-2; no clear D. The CDR3 spans 13 residues. The V gene lost 5 bases and the J gene lost 6 bases, with 13 bases spanning the gap. Germline V gives CDR1 MDHEN, CDR2 SYDVKM. The CDR3 nucleotides are TGTGCCAGCAGTGTGGACGACCGAAATGGCTACACCTTC. Translating it yields CASSVDDRNGYTF.

The chain is built from TRBV6-4 and TRBJ1-6; D uncertain. Germline V gene data show CDR1 as MRHNA and CDR2 as SNTAGT. CDR3 length equals 13 residues. Trimming took 6 bases from V and 7 from J, leaving 10 bases between them. CDR3 bases: TGTGCCAGCAGCGACGGACGGAATTCACCCCTCCACTTT. This codes for CASSDGRNSPLHF.

The genes are TRBV2 and TRBJ2-7; no clear D. The CDR3 is 16 amino acids. Germline V gene lookup returns CDR1 SNHLY and CDR2 FYNNEI. Trimming pared 0 bases from V and 0 bases from J, leaving 12 bases between. This chain's CDR3 is CASSEARVISSYEQYF. CDR3 bases: TGTGCCAGCAGTGAAGCAAGGGTAATCAGCTCCTACGAGCAGTACTTC.

This chain joins TRBV7-9 and TRBJ2-7; tentatively, D is TRBD1 (6 bases). CDR3 length equals 14 residues. Trimming cost V 4 bases and J 5 bases, with 15 bases left between them. Germline V gene data show CDR1 as SEHNR and CDR2 as FQNEAQ (reference sequence). CDR3 coding DNA: TGTGCCAGCAGCTCCTTCAGGGGCCAGAACGAGCAGTACTTC. It translates to CASSSFRGQNEQYF.

This chain connects TRBV5-1 to TRBJ1-3; unclear D gene. The germline V gene has CDR1 SGHRS and CDR2 YFSETQ. The V and J ends lost 0 bases and 1 base respectively, with 5 bases between them. The length of the CDR3 is 14 residues. The CDR3 is CASSLEVSGNTIYF. The DNA for the CDR3 is TGCGCCAGCAGCTTGGAGGTTTCTGGAAACACCATATATTTT.

The V call is TRBV6-6, the J call TRBJ2-3; 11 bases map to TRBD2. The CDR3 spans 15 residues. Germline trimming cut 4 bases from V and 4 bases from J; bases unmatched to any gene: 4. The germline gives CDR1 MNHNY, CDR2 SVGAGI (reference sequence). The CDR3 here is CASSSTSGAADTQYF. CDR3 sequence (DNA): TGTGCCAGCAGTTCGACTAGCGGGGCAGCAGATACGCAGTATTTT.

The gene calls are TRBV4-1 and TRBJ2-3; 8 bases agree with TRBD2. V shed 2 bases, J shed 0 bases, and the junction held 10 bases outside the gene matches. This CDR3 contains 18 residues. The germline gives CDR1 MGHRA, CDR2 YSYEKL. The CDR3 protein is CASSQRPLAEISTDTQYF. CDR3 coding DNA: TGCGCCAGCAGCCAACGTCCACTAGCGGAAATAAGCACAGATACGCAGTATTTT.

The J gene is TRBJ2-3, the V gene TRBV3-1 (or the pseudogene TRBV3-2); 10 nucleotides match TRBD2. V lost 5 bases, J lost 4 bases, and 0 bases stayed unmatched. The germline CDR1 and CDR2 sequences are LGHDT and YNNKEL (reference sequence). The CDR3 is 13 residues long. The CDR3 nucleotides read TGTGCCAGCAGCGGGACTAGCGCAGATACGCAGTATTTT. This codes for CASSGTSADTQYF.

The V call is TRBV28, the J call TRBJ2-7; 13 bases agree with TRBD2. The V segment lost 6 bases and the J segment 4 bases; nucleotides outside the gene matches: 6. The CDR3 covers 15 residues. The germline V gene has CDR1 MDHEN and CDR2 SYDVKM. The CDR3 sequence: CASSLRTSGSYEQYF. CDR3 bases: TGTGCCAGCAGCCTGAGGACTAGCGGGAGTTACGAGCAGTACTTC.

The table lists this clone with a count of one. The chain is built from TRBV28 and TRBJ2-3, with D possibly TRBD2 on 5 matching bases. CDR1 MDHEN and CDR2 SYDVKM come from the germline V gene. CDR3 size: 16 residues. V lost 5 bases to trimming and J lost 0 bases, with 15 bases between them. The CDR3 DNA sequence: TGTGCCAGCAGTCCTGATCGCGGGTTCAGCACAGATACGCAGTATTTT. Encoded protein: CASSPDRGFSTDTQYF.

The J gene is TRBJ2-1, the V gene TRBV4-2, with TRBD2 identical over 7 bases. The CDR3 extends over 14 amino acids. The germline V gene has CDR1 LGHNA and CDR2 YNFKEQ. V was clipped by 1 base and J by 9 bases; unmatched bases: 6. The chain's CDR3 is CASSQGTRGSEQFF. CDR3 in DNA: TGTGCCAGCAGCCAAGGGACTCGCGGGAGTGAGCAGTTCTTC.